The T cell receptor beta chain under discussion was sequenced for a study of T-cell reconstitution after alpha-beta-depleted transplantation in children. General study results and limits: Several hundred graft clones that had expanded were reportedly the source of alpha-beta T cells about two months after transplant. Recipient T cells and thymic progenitors that survived were the source of the high TCRbeta diversity seen at day 60 in some patients. By one year post-transplant, T-cell counts and diversity largely arose from T cells that were newly produced.

There are many counts of this clonotype. Its antigen remains unidentified. A library of TCRbeta sequences, prepared with unique molecular identifiers, was generated. TCRdb fed the PCR reads into MiXCR, producing one record per CDR3 protein. The table records about 200,000 distinct CDR3 sequences, approximately 7% of them present only once. CDR3 length: 16 amino acids. Unmatched junction bases numbered 12, after V lost 4 bases and J lost 3 bases. CDR1 and CDR2 from the germline V gene are SGHRS and YFSETQ. This chain links TRBV5-1 with TRBJ1-1, with 7 bases that match TRBD1. The receptor was isolated from a boy between 2 and 10 years old with acute lymphoblastic leukemia, due to receive a stem cell transplant. The sample was PBMCs, taken before TCRalphabeta/CD19-depleted stem cell transplant. The DNA for the CDR3 is TGCGCCAGCAGCATTTTCCCCGGGACAGTACACACTGAAGCTTTCTTT. It encodes CASSIFPGTVHTEAFF.